This TCR beta chain was profiled in a study of blood T cell repertoires in COVID-19. This clone has a single count. In the authors' methods: Reference gene primers were amplified, and this amplification served to estimate nucleated cell counts. Repertoires were generated with immunoSEQ multiplex PCR, while TCRdb's copy carries only in-frame clones and drops some. V and J calls and clone size follow that table, whereas D and trimming were derived from the DNA. The table has about 250,000 clones, around 90% seen once. Germline CDR1 KGHSH, CDR2 LQKENI. The CDR3 is made up of 15 amino acids. V was trimmed by 2 bases and J by 2 bases, leaving 11 bases between them.

V and J are TRBV18 and TRBJ2-3; tentative D call: TRBD2 (7 bases). The specimen sequenced was peripheral blood. The sequence derives from a man older than 75 with acute or convalescent COVID-19. The CDR3 nucleotides read TGTGCCAGCTCACCATACGGGGGGCTCACAGATACGCAGTATTTT. This translates into CASSPYGGLTDTQYF.